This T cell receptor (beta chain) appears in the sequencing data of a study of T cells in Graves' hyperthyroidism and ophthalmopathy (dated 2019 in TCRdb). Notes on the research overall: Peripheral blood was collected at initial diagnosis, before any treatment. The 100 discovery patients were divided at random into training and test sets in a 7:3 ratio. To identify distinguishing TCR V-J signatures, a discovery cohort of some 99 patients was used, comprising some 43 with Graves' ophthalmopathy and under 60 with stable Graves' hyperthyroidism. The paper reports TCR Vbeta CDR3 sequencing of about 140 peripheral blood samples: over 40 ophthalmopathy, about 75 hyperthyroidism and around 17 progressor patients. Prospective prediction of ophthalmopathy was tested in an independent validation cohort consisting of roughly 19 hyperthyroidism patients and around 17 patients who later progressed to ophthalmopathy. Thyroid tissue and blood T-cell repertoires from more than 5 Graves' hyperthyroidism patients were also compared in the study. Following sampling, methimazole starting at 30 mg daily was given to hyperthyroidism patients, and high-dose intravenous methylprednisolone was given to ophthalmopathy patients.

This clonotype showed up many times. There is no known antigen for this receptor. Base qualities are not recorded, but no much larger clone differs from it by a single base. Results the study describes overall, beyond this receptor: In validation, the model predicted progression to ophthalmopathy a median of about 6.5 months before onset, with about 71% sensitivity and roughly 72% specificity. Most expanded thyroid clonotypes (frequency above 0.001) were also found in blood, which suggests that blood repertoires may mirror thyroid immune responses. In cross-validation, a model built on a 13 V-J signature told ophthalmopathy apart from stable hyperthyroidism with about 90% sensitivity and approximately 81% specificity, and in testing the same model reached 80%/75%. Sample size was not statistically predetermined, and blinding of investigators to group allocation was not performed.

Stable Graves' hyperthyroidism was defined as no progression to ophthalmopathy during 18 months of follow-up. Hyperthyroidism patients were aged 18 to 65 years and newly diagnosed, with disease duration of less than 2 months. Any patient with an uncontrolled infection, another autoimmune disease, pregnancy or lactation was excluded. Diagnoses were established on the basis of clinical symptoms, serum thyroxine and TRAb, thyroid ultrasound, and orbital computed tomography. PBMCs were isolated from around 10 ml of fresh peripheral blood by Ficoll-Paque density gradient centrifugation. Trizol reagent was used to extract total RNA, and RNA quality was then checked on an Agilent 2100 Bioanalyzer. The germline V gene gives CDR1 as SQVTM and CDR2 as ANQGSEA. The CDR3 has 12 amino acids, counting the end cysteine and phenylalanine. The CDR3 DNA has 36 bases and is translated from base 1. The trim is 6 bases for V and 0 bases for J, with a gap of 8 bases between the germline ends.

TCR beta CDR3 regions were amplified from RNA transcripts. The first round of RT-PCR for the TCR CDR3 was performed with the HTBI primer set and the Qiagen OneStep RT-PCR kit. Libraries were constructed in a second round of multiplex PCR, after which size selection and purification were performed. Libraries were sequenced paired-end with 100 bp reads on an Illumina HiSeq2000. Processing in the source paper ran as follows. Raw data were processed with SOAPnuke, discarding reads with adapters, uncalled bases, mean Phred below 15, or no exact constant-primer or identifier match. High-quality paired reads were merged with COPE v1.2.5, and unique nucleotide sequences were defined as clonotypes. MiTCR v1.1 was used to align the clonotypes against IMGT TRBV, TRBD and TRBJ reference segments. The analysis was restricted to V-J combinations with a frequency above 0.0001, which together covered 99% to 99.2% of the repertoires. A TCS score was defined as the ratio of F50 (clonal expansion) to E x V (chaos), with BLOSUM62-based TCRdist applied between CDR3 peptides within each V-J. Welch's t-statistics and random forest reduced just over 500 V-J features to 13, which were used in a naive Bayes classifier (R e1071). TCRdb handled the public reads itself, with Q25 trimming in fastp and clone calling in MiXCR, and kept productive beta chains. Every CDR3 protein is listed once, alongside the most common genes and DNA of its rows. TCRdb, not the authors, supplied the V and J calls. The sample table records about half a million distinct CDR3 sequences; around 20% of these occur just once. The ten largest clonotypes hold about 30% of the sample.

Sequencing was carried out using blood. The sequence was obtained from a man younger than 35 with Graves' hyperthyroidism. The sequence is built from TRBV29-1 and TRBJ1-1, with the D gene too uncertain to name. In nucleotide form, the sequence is TGCAGCGTAATGGAACTGAACACTGAAGCTTTCTTT. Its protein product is CSVMELNTEAFF.